This TCR beta chain was found in a study of technical replicates of blood from a few donors. Only in-frame clones appear in the TCRdb table, and some are missing; sequencing was by immunoSEQ multiplex PCR. The sample has under 90,000 clones, 90% to 95% seen once; the top ten hold 0.25%. The CDR3 is 17 residues long. J was trimmed by 5 bases and V by 2 bases; bases with no gene match: 8. Germline CDR1 SGHRS, CDR2 YFSETQ. The sequence derives from a human donor in good health. Sequenced sample: T cells isolated from PBMCs. V is TRBV5-1 and J is TRBJ2-1, with TRBD2 identical over 12 bases. The CDR3 DNA sequence: TGCGCCAGCAGCTTTCTCGGACTAGCGGGAATACACAATGAGCAGTTCTTC. Translating gives CASSFLGLAGIHNEQFF. Based on the CDR3 plus reference TRBV5-1 and TRBJ2-1, the full variable domain is KAGVTQTPRYLIKTRGQQVTLSCSPISGHRSVSWYQQTPGQGLQFLFEYFSETQRNKGNFPGRFSGRQFSNSRSEMNVSTLELGDSALYLCASSFLGLAGIHNEQFFGPGTRLTVL.